These 5 T cell receptor beta chains were sequenced from one sample in a study of long-term antiretroviral therapy in people with HIV (dated by TCRdb to 2021 to 2024). The immunoSEQ hsTCRB v3.0 assay was used at survey level resolution for TRB variable region sequencing. Entries here come from immuneACCESS through TCRdb and include only in-frame sequences with V and J called. Some clones fail to appear in such tables; in the studies checked, an unresolved V gene covers under half of the shortfall, and the cause of the remainder is unknown. The sample has about 20,000 clones on record, 65% to 85% of them singletons. The ten largest clones add up to around 19% of the sample. The sample was unsorted PBMCs, taken 0.6 years after starting antiretroviral therapy. The receptors come from a woman aged 18-30 years with HIV.

The rearrangement joins TRBV7-6 to TRBJ2-7; 7 positions agree with TRBD1. Germline CDR1 and CDR2: SGHVS and FNYEAQ. The ends lost 5 bases at V and 2 bases at J; junction bases unmatched: 3. This CDR3 region has 13 residues. As DNA, the CDR3 is TGTGCCAGCAGCATGGGACAGACCTACGAGCAGTACTTC. This gives the protein CASSMGQTYEQYF.

This chain joins TRBV19 and TRBJ1-1; tentatively, D is TRBD1 (5 bases). CDR1 and CDR2 (germline): LNHDA, SQIVND (reference sequence). The CDR3 is 16 residues long. V gave up 0 bases and J gave up 5 bases, with 16 bases separating them. This CDR3 reads CASSIDGTLYGTEAFF. The CDR3 DNA follows: TGTGCCAGTAGTATAGATGGGACTCTTTATGGTACTGAAGCTTTCTTT.

The V gene is TRBV19, the J gene TRBJ1-5; TRBD1 aligns across 7 bases. This CDR3 comprises 14 residues. Germline assignment: CDR1 LNHDA and CDR2 SQIVND (reference sequence). V shed 6 bases, J shed 5 bases, and the junction held 7 bases outside the gene matches. For the CDR3, the DNA is TGTGCCAGTAGGGACAGGCGGCACCATCAGCCCCAGCATTTT. This gives the protein CASRDRRHHQPQHF.

The chain carries TRBV27 and TRBJ2-2; D may be TRBD1 (5 bases). Germline V gene sequence: CDR1 MNHEY, CDR2 SMNVEV (reference sequence). The CDR3 has 15 amino acids. V was pared by 3 bases and J by 0 bases, with 8 bases between. The CDR3 protein is CASSFRVSNTGELFF. The CDR3 bases are TGTGCCAGCAGTTTCAGGGTTTCGAACACCGGGGAGCTGTTTTTT.

The rearrangement uses TRBV9 and TRBJ1-2; D unclear. The CDR3 runs to 14 residues. Germline V gene lookup returns CDR1 SGDLS and CDR2 YYNGEE. Trimming cost V 2 bases and J 3 bases, with 11 bases left between them. The CDR3 loop is CASSVGQSDYGYTF. The CDR3 DNA follows: TGTGCCAGCAGCGTCGGGCAGTCAGACTATGGCTACACCTTC. Looking up the rest from reference TRBV9 and TRBJ1-2 gives the full variable domain: DSGVTQTPKHLITATGQRVTLRCSPRSGDLSVYWYQQSLDQGLQFLIQYYNGEERAKGNILERFSAQQFPDLHSELNLSSLELGDSALYFCASSVGQSDYGYTFGSGTRLTVV.